The 28 T cell receptor beta chains reported below all come from one sample, sequenced in a study of cytomegalovirus exposure and HLA in healthy donors. PCR involved 60 Vbeta and 13 Jbeta primers. Some clones are missing from TCRdb's copy, which holds only in-frame ones; the method was immunoSEQ multiplex PCR. The data show approximately 70,000 clones, around 72% seen once. Sequencing was carried out using PBMCs. Every receptor here comes from a male donor in good health and CMV-seropositive.

This clone has a handful of counts. This chain connects TRBV4-2 to TRBJ2-7, with a tentative D call TRBD2 (6 bases). Germline lookup yields CDR1 LGHNA and CDR2 YNFKEQ. V lost 4 bases and J 0 bases, leaving 16 bases between the germline ends. This CDR3 has 16 residues. The CDR3 coding sequence is TGTGCCAGCAGCCCACTTATGGGGACTGGCTCCTACGAGCAGTACTTC. It specifies CASSPLMGTGSYEQYF.

The gene calls are TRBV7-9 and TRBJ2-5; 11 nucleotides agree with TRBD2. Germline trimming cut 6 bases from V and 4 bases from J; bases unmatched to any gene: 19. Germline V gene data show CDR1 as SEHNR and CDR2 as FQNEAQ (reference sequence). There are 19 residues in the CDR3. CDR3: CASRRWLAGGAAPGETQYF. The CDR3 coding sequence is TGTGCCAGCAGGCGGTGGCTAGCGGGGGGAGCGGCTCCCGGAGAGACCCAGTACTTC.

DNA for the CDR3: TGCGCCAGCAGCTTGGCTGGACAAAAAGGTTCTGAAGCTTTCTTT. This translates into CASSLAGQKGSEAFF. The J gene is TRBJ1-1, the V gene TRBV5-1; a weak D match, TRBD1 (5 bases). Germline V gene data show CDR1 as SGHRS and CDR2 as YFSETQ. Deletions cut 0 bases from V and 6 bases from J, with 15 bases between. The CDR3 has 15 residues.

About this clone: The junction departs from the called germline gene at one end, perhaps through a read error. The same CDR3 is also encoded by other DNA sequences in this sample. The chain joins TRBV5-1 to TRBJ2-7; 10 bases are a match to TRBD2. The CDR3 extends over 15 amino acids. Germline V gene sequence: CDR1 SGHRS, CDR2 YFSETQ. CDR3 sequence: CASSLGLAGVGEQYF. CDR3 sequence (DNA): TGCGCTAGCAGCTTGGGGCTAGCGGGAGTCGGGGAGCAGTACTTC.

The chain has TRBV2 and TRBJ1-1; tentative D call: TRBD1 (6 bases). Per the germline V gene, CDR1 is SNHLY and CDR2 is FYNNEI. The CDR3 spans 14 residues. Trimming shortened V by 2 bases and J by 5 bases, and 12 bases separated the two germline ends. CDR3: CASSERGAMTEAFF. CDR3 sequence (DNA): TGTGCCAGCAGTGAACGGGGGGCGATGACTGAAGCTTTCTTT.

The chain has TRBV5-6 and TRBJ2-7; D not certain. Per the germline V gene, CDR1 is SGHDT and CDR2 is YYEEEE. The CDR3 consists of 13 residues. V was shortened by 1 base and J by 6 bases, with 11 bases between the two germline ends. CDR3 in DNA: TGTGCCAGCAGCTTGAACTTAAACAGCGAGCAGTACTTC. The encoded protein is CASSLNLNSEQYF. The whole variable domain, filled in from reference TRBV5-6 and TRBJ2-7, reads DAGVTQSPTHLIKTRGQQVTLRCSPKSGHDTVSWYQQALGQGPQFIFQYYEEEERQRGNFPDRFSGHQFPNYSSELNVNALLLGDSALYLCASSLNLNSEQYFGPGTRLTVT.

This clone was seen only once. CDR3 amino acids: CASSSGTVNEKLFF. In DNA form, the CDR3 reads TGTGCCAGCTCGTCCGGGACAGTGAATGAAAAACTGTTTTTT. The rearrangement links TRBV18 to TRBJ1-4, with 7 bases identical to TRBD1. CDR3 length: 14 amino acids. After removal of 6 bases from V and 5 bases from J, the junction contained 6 bases not matched to a gene. Germline V gene lookup returns CDR1 KGHSH and CDR2 LQKENI.

V is TRBV11-3 and J is TRBJ2-3; 9 bases are a match to TRBD1. Trimming cost V 5 bases and J 1 base; bases outside gene matches: 10. Germline CDR1 is SGHNT and CDR2 is YENEEA. This CDR3 contains 17 residues. CDR3 protein: CASSPSGQGRRTDTQYF. The CDR3 DNA sequence: TGTGCCAGCAGCCCCTCGGGACAGGGACGGCGCACAGATACGCAGTATTTT.

There are a few counts of this clone. V gene TRBV7-2 combines with J gene TRBJ2-5; D is uncertain. CDR1 is SGHTA, CDR2 FQGNSA, per germline. The V end lost 3 bases, the J end lost 1 base, and 12 bases lay between the germline ends. The CDR3 contains 15 residues. The CDR3 region has the DNA TGTGCCAGCAGCTTTGTCAGGAAACCCCAAGAGACCCAGTACTTC. Amino acid sequence: CASSFVRKPQETQYF. Together with reference TRBV7-2 and TRBJ2-5, the CDR3 gives the full variable domain: GAGVSQSPSNKVTEKGKDVELRCDPISGHTALYWYRQSLGQGLEFLIYFQGNSAPDKSGLPSDRFSAERTGGSVSTLTIQRTQQEDSAVYLCASSFVRKPQETQYFGPGTRLLVL.

This chain connects TRBV29-1 to TRBJ2-2; D gene unclear. With 3 bases removed from V and 4 bases from J, the gap between germline ends came to 12 bases. The CDR3 sequence is 14 residues long. Germline V gives CDR1 SQVTM, CDR2 ANQGSEA. CDR3 nucleotides: TGCAGCGTTGAGTTAGGTTCGGGCACCGGGGAGCTGTTTTTT. The encoded protein is CSVELGSGTGELFF.

This clone was found a few times. This rearrangement joins TRBV6-6 to TRBJ1-1; possible D gene TRBD1, 5 bases. The CDR3 spans 14 residues. Between the trimmed V and J ends, which lost 6 bases and 1 base, there was a span of 12 bases. Germline CDR1 MNHNY, CDR2 SVGAGI (reference sequence). The CDR3 DNA is TGTGCCAGCAGGGCGGGACGGTCGAACACTGAAGCTTTCTTT. The encoded protein is CASRAGRSNTEAFF.

This clone has a single count. The CDR3 spells CASSLSAGHSSYEQYF. CDR3 in DNA: TGTGCCAGCAGCTTATCTGCCGGCCACAGCTCCTACGAGCAGTACTTC. The chain combines TRBV7-9 with TRBJ2-7; unclear D gene. The V and J ends lost 2 bases and 0 bases respectively, with 14 bases between them. Per the germline V gene, CDR1 is SEHNR and CDR2 is FQNEAQ (reference sequence). The CDR3 totals 16 residues.

The V gene is TRBV15, the J gene TRBJ2-7; TRBD2 matches at 8 bases. Germline CDR1 is LNHNV and CDR2 is YYDKDF (reference sequence). The CDR3 totals 20 residues. Germline trimming cut 0 bases from V and 6 bases from J; bases unmatched to any gene: 22. The CDR3, as DNA: TGTGCCACCAGCAGAGATCTCCCCTCAGGAGCAGCGGGAGACACCGGCGAGCAGTACTTC. Encoded protein: CATSRDLPSGAAGDTGEQYF.

The gene calls are TRBV19 and TRBJ2-7, with 7 bases fitting TRBD2. CDR3 length equals 16 residues. J gave up 0 bases and V 4 bases, and 9 bases lay outside the gene matches. CDR1 is LNHDA and CDR2 is SQIVND in the germline V gene (reference sequence). The CDR3 spells CASSKLAHQSSYEQYF. In DNA, the CDR3 is TGTGCCAGTAGTAAACTAGCGCACCAGAGCTCCTACGAGCAGTACTTC.

A word on this clone: Its ends do not fully match the called genes, so a read error is possible. The gene calls are TRBV7-9 and TRBJ1-1, with no clear D. Germline CDR1 and CDR2: SEHNR and FQNEAQ (reference sequence). This CDR3 spans 12 amino acids. The CDR3 region is CSSSLVAWEAFF. The CDR3 DNA reads as TGTTCCAGCAGCTTAGTGGCCTGGGAAGCTTTCTTT.

The rearrangement uses TRBV7-2 and TRBJ2-1; TRBD2 matches 7 bases. Per the germline V gene, CDR1 is SGHTA and CDR2 is FQGNSA. Unmatched junction bases numbered 14, after V lost 5 bases and J lost 7 bases. The CDR3 extends over 16 amino acids. Written as DNA, the CDR3 is TGTGCCAGCAGCCCACTGGGGGGGATTCCCTTGAATGAGCAGTTCTTC. Protein: CASSPLGGIPLNEQFF.

The rearrangement links TRBV7-9 to TRBJ2-3; 11 bases are a match to TRBD2. V trimming: 5 bases; J trimming: 4 bases; junction bases outside the gene matches: 5. Germline V gene sequence: CDR1 SEHNR, CDR2 FQNEAQ (reference sequence). The CDR3 has 15 residues. The CDR3 protein is CASSLLAGGPDTQYF. The CDR3 DNA reads TGTGCCAGCAGCCTGCTAGCGGGGGGACCAGATACGCAGTATTTT.

J is TRBJ2-7 and V is TRBV11-3; perhaps TRBD2 as D (5 bases). The CDR3 extends over 13 amino acids. Germline assignment: CDR1 SGHNT and CDR2 YENEEA. V lost 2 bases, J lost 0 bases, and 5 bases lay in between. CDR3 protein: CASSLTSSYEQYF. The CDR3 DNA reads as TGTGCCAGCAGCTTAACTAGCTCCTACGAGCAGTACTTC.

The rearrangement joins TRBV4-3 to TRBJ1-6, with 7 bases lining up with TRBD1. With 3 bases clipped from V and 10 bases from J, the junction kept 6 bases outside the gene matches. The germline V gene encodes CDR1 LGHNA and CDR2 YSLEER. CDR3 length: 14 amino acids. The CDR3 nucleotides read TGCGCCAGCAGCCAGACATCCAGGGGGTCACCCCTCCACTTT. It codes for CASSQTSRGSPLHF.

The chain links TRBV7-9 to TRBJ1-5; D is ambiguous. The CDR3 loop spans 14 amino acids. Germline assignment: CDR1 SEHNR and CDR2 FQNEAQ (reference sequence). The V gene lost 3 bases and the J gene lost 3 bases, with 9 bases spanning the gap. The CDR3 protein is CASSFEGYNQPQHF. CDR3 DNA: TGTGCCAGCAGCTTCGAGGGTTACAATCAGCCCCAGCATTTT.

This clone appeared a few times. V gene TRBV4-1 combines with J gene TRBJ2-5, with 8 bases identical to TRBD2. Looked up from germline, CDR1 is MGHRA and CDR2 is YSYEKL. The CDR3 is made up of 17 amino acids. V was clipped by 4 bases and J by 1 base; unmatched bases: 11. CDR3 region: CASSLSAGGGSQETQYF. CDR3 DNA sequence: TGCGCCAGCAGCCTGTCGGCCGGGGGGGGATCCCAAGAGACCCAGTACTTC.

CDR3 residues: CASSPGLTGELFF. CDR3 bases: TGTGCCAGCTCACCAGGGCTCACCGGGGAGCTGTTTTTT. This chain connects TRBV18 to TRBJ2-2; D unresolved. V was cut by 2 bases and J by 4 bases, with 5 bases left in between. The CDR3 has 13 residues. The V gene's germline CDR1 is KGHSH and CDR2 LQKENI.

In this sample, this clone turned up a few times. The chain couples TRBV10-1 to TRBJ1-2; D is perhaps TRBD1 (6 bases). This CDR3 contains 14 residues. From germline, CDR1 is WNHNN and CDR2 SYGVQD (reference sequence). V dropped 5 bases and J dropped 4 bases, with 14 bases sitting between them. The CDR3 protein is CASSPNGQSYGYTF. The CDR3 nucleotides are TGCGCCAGCAGTCCAAACGGACAGAGCTATGGCTACACCTTC.

Many counts were recorded for this clone. This chain joins TRBV29-1 and TRBJ2-7; D may be TRBD2 (6 bases). V was clipped by 3 bases and J by 4 bases, with 22 bases between them. Per the germline V gene, CDR1 is SQVTM and CDR2 is ANQGSEA. This CDR3 contains 16 residues. CDR3 loop: CSVEGLTTSGTYEQYF. The CDR3 coding sequence is TGCAGCGTTGAGGGTTTAACTACCTCGGGGACTTACGAGCAGTACTTC.

The chain uses TRBV6-5 and TRBJ1-2; unclear D gene. The V gene lost 5 bases and the J gene lost 3 bases, with 10 bases spanning the gap. CDR1 is MNHEY, CDR2 SVGAGI, per germline. The CDR3 contains 13 residues. CDR3: CASSPTGDYGYTF. The CDR3 DNA reads as TGTGCCAGCAGTCCTACGGGTGACTATGGCTACACCTTC.

The chain joins TRBV6-6 to TRBJ2-5; 8 positions match TRBD1. The assigned J gene may be wrong: the sequence end matches TRBJ2-7 better. The CDR3 has 14 residues. Germline V gene data show CDR1 as MNHNY and CDR2 as SVGAGI (reference sequence). The CDR3 here is CASKETGDFNEQYF. The CDR3 DNA sequence: TGTGCCAGCAAAGAGACAGGGGATTTTAACGAGCAGTACTTC.

J is TRBJ2-6 and V is TRBV27; 7 bases agree with TRBD2. Germline values: CDR1 MNHEY, CDR2 SMNVEV (reference sequence). This CDR3 has 20 amino acids. Unmatched junction bases numbered 16, after V lost 5 bases and J lost 0 bases. CDR3 sequence reads: CASSLAVRGVRVSGANVLTF. The DNA for the CDR3 is TGTGCCAGCAGTCTAGCGGTACGGGGGGTCCGGGTCTCTGGGGCCAACGTCCTGACTTTC. The whole variable domain, filled in from reference TRBV27 and TRBJ2-6, reads EAQVTQNPRYLITVTGKKLTVTCSQNMNHEYMSWYRQDPGLGLRQIYYSMNVEVTDKGDVPEGYKVSRKEKRNFPLILESPSPNQTSLYFCASSLAVRGVRVSGANVLTFGAGSRLTVL.

The rearrangement joins TRBV4-3 to TRBJ2-7; D call uncertain. Germline V gene data show CDR1 as LGHNA and CDR2 as YSLEER. This CDR3 contains 14 residues. Deletions cut 1 base from V and 3 bases from J, with 10 bases between. The CDR3 sequence is CASSQAHSNYEQYF. The CDR3 bases are TGCGCCAGCAGCCAAGCTCACAGCAACTACGAGCAGTACTTC.